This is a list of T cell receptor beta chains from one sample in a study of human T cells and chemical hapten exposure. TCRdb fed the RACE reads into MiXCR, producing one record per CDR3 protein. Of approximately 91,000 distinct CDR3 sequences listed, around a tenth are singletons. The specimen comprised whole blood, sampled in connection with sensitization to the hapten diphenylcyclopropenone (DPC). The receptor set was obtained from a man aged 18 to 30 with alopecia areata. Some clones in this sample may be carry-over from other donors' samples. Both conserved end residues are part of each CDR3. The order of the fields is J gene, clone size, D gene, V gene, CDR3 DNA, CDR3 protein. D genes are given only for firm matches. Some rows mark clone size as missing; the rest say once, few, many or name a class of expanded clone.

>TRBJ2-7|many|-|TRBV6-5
TGTGCCAGCAGTTACTCACTCGGGGGAGAGCAGTACTTC
CASSYSLGGEQYF
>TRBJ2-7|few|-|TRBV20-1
TGCAGTGCCCCCAGGGCCCACGAGCAGTACTTC
CSAPRAHEQYF
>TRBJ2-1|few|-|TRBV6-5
TGTGCCAGCAGAAGGGACCCGGCCAACCCTGCCTACAATGAGCAGTTCTTC
CASRRDPANPAYNEQFF
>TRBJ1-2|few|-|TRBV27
TGTGCCAGCAGTCCCCGGACCGGATACTATGGCTACACCTTC
CASSPRTGYYGYTF
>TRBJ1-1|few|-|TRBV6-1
TGTGCCAGCAGTGCACAAGGGATCGAAGCTTTCTTT
CASSAQGIEAFF
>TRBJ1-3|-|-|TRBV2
TGTGCCAGCAGCCAAGGACCCCCGCAGGGAGACACCATATATTTT
CASSQGPPQGDTIYF
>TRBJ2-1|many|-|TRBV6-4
TGTGCCAGCAGTGACTCAGGGAACAATGAGCAGTTCTTC
CASSDSGNNEQFF
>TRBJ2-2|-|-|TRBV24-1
TGTGCCACCAGTGATTTAGTGCGGGGTAGAACCGGGGAGCTGTTTTTT
CATSDLVRGRTGELFF
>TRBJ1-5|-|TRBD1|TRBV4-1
TGCGCCAGCAGCCAAGATAGGACAGGGAGAAGCAATCAGCCCCAGCATTTT
CASSQDRTGRSNQPQHF
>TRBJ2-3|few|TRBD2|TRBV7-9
TGTGCCAGCAGCTCCTCAGCGGGGTCAACAGATACGCAGTATTTT
CASSSSAGSTDTQYF
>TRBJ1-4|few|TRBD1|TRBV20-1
TGCAGTGCCCCCCCGGGACAGGCGTTCTTTAATGAAAAACTGTTTTTT
CSAPPGQAFFNEKLFF
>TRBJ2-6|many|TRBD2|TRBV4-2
TGTGCCAGCAGCCGGACTAGCGGACAGAGCTCTGGGGCCAACGTCCTGACTTTC
CASSRTSGQSSGANVLTF
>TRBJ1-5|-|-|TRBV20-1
TGCAGTGCTAGAAAGGTAAATAGCAATCAGCCCCAGCATTTT
CSARKVNSNQPQHF
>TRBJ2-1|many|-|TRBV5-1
TGCGCCAGCAGGGCTCCGGGAGACTCCTACAATGAGCAGTTCTTC
CASRAPGDSYNEQFF
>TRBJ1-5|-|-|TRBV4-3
TGCGCCAGCAGCCAAGATATAACAGGCCGCAATCAGCCCCAGCATTTT
CASSQDITGRNQPQHF
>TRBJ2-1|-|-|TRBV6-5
TGTGCCAGCAGTTACTCCCCCTTTGCGGGGACCTACAATGAGCAGTTCTTC
CASSYSPFAGTYNEQFF
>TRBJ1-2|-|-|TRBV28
TGTGCCAGCGGAGAGGACTATGGCTACACCTTC
CASGEDYGYTF
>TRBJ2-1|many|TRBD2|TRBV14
TGTGCCAGCAGCCAAATCTGGCGGGGGGACTCCTACAATGAGCAGTTCTTC
CASSQIWRGDSYNEQFF
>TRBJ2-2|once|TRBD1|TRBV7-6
TGTGCCAGCACTGGACAGGTTAACACCGGGGAGCTGTTTTTT
CASTGQVNTGELFF
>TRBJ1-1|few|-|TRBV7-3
TGTGCCAGCAGCTTAATGCAAGGCACTGAAGCTTTCTTT
CASSLMQGTEAFF
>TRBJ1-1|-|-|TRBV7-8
TGTGCCAGCAGCTCGTCCAGAGAGGCCACTGAAGCTTTCTTT
CASSSSREATEAFF
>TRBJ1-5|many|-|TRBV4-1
TGCGCCAGCAGCCAAGTGGGGGCCGGGAATCAGCCCCAGCATTTT
CASSQVGAGNQPQHF
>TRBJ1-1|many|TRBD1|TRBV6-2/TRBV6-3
TGTGCCAGCAGTTACCTTGGACAGGGGAGGCAAGCTTTCTTT
CASSYLGQGRQAFF
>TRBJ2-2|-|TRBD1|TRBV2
TGTGCCAGCAGTTGGACAGGGATGTTCACCGGGGAGCTGTTTTTT
CASSWTGMFTGELFF